Sequencing of this T cell receptor (beta chain) was carried out in a study of human T cells and chemical hapten exposure. The wider study: A 2 cm by 2 cm inner upper arm patch received 2% DPC for sensitization. Small volume differences among pooled libraries mainly caused per-sample TCR yield variation.

This CDR3 comprises 11 residues. The germline V gene encodes CDR1 MDHEN and CDR2 SYDVKM. Trimming took off 7 bases at V and 5 bases at J, with 5 bases between the two ends. The study's findings and limits: DPC sensitization did not alter TCRs above 1 in 1000 frequency.

Time point reported: patch test 1, 2 weeks after DPC sensitization. Indicated treatment: therapeutic diphenylcyclopropenone sensitization with weekly scalp DPC. Blood collection took place prior to placing each patch test. One entry per CDR3 protein, called by TCRdb with MiXCR from the RACE reads. The table lists roughly 45,000 distinct CDR3 sequences, less than 10% of them singletons. This clonotype was recorded a few times. Its specificity is unknown. The gene calls are TRBV28 and TRBJ1-4, with D uncertain. This TCR came from a woman aged 45 to 65 with alopecia areata. Some clones in this sample may be carry-over from other donors' samples. The sequences come from whole blood, collected in connection with sensitization to the hapten diphenylcyclopropenone (DPC). The CDR3 loop is CASISNEKLFF. CDR3 in DNA: TGTGCCAGCATCTCAAATGAAAAACTGTTTTTT.